The 5 T cell receptor beta chains listed next were all sequenced from one sample in a study of blood T cell repertoires in COVID-19. Libraries were prepared by immunoSEQ multiplex PCR; TCRdb keeps only in-frame clonotypes and omits some of them. Of tens of thousands of clones listed, about 80% were seen once; the top ten hold about 2.5%. Sequenced: peripheral blood. The receptors were sampled from a woman aged 60-70 years with acute or convalescent COVID-19.

This clone is a singleton in its sample. J is TRBJ1-3 and V is TRBV18; D is uncertain. V shed 3 bases and J shed 1 base, with 19 bases lying between them. The germline V gene has CDR1 KGHSH and CDR2 LQKENI. The CDR3 is 18 amino acids. The CDR3 here is CASSPQQPNPESGNTIYF. CDR3 nucleotides: TGTGCCAGCTCACCTCAACAGCCTAACCCTGAATCTGGAAACACCATATATTTT. Full variable domain (rest looked up from reference TRBV18 and TRBJ1-3): NAGVMQNPRHLVRRRGQEARLRCSPMKGHSHVYWYRQLPEEGLKFMVYLQKENIIDESGMPKERFSAEFPKEGPSILRIQQVVRGDSAAYFCASSPQQPNPESGNTIYFGEGSWLTVV.

This chain links TRBV2 with TRBJ1-5, with 8 positions matching TRBD1. The CDR3 is 17 amino acids. In germline, CDR1 is SNHLY, CDR2 FYNNEI. J was trimmed by 6 bases and V by 6 bases; bases with no gene match: 16. The CDR3 is CASSRRLMTGDRQPQHF. The CDR3, as DNA: TGTGCCAGCAGCCGGAGACTTATGACAGGGGATCGTCAGCCCCAGCATTTT.

V gene TRBV25-1 combines with J gene TRBJ1-2; 8 bases agree with TRBD1. CDR1 is MGHDK and CDR2 is SYGVNS in the germline V gene. J lost 8 bases, V lost 4 bases, and 6 bases had no gene match. The CDR3 length is 13 residues. The CDR3 loop is CASSVQGVLGYTF. The CDR3 DNA reads TGTGCCAGCAGTGTACAGGGGGTTTTGGGCTACACCTTC.

V gene TRBV28 combines with J gene TRBJ2-7; TRBD2 might be the D (6 bases). Germline V gives CDR1 MDHEN, CDR2 SYDVKM. The CDR3 is 13 amino acids. Trimming took off 5 bases at V and 6 bases at J, with 14 bases between the two ends. The CDR3: CASSLGRMPEQYF. As DNA, the CDR3 is TGTGCCAGCAGTCTGGGGAGGATGCCCGAGCAGTACTTC.

The J gene is TRBJ2-6, the V gene TRBV9; the match to TRBD1 covers 7 bases. The CDR3 runs 16 residues. CDR1 and CDR2 (germline): SGDLS, YYNGEE. V lost 2 bases, J lost 4 bases, and 6 bases stayed unmatched. CDR3 residues: CASSVTGVTGANVLTF. CDR3 DNA sequence: TGTGCCAGCAGCGTTACAGGGGTGACGGGGGCCAACGTCCTGACTTTC.